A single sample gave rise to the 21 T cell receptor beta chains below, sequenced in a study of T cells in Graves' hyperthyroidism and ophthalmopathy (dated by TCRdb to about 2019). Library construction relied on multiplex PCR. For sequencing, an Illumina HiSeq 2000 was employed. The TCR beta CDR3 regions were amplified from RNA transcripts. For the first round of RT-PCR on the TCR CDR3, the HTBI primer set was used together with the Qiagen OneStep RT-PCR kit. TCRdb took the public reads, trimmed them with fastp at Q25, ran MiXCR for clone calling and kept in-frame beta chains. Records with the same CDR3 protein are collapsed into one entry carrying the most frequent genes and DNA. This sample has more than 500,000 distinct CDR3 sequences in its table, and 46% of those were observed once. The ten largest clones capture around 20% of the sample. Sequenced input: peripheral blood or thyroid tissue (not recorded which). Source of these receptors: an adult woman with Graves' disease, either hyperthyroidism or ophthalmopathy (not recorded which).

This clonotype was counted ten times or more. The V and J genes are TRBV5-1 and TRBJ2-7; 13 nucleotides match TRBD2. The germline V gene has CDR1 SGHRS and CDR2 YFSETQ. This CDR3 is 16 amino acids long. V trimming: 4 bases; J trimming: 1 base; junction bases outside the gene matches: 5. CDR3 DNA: TGCGCCAGCAGCCGCGGGACTAGCGGGAATTCCTACGAGCAGTACTTC. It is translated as CASSRGTSGNSYEQYF.

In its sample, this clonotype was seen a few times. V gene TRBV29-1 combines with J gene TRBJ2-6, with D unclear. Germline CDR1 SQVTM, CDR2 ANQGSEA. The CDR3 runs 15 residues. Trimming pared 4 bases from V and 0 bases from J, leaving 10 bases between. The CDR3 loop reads CSVGGQASGANVLTF. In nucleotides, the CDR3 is TGCAGCGTTGGAGGCCAGGCCTCTGGGGCCAACGTCCTGACTTTC. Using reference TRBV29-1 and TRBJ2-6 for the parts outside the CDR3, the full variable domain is SAVISQKPSRDICQRGTSLTIQCQVDSQVTMMFWYRQQPGQSLTLIATANQGSEATYESGFVIDKFPISRPNLTFSTLTVSNMSPEDSSIYLCSVGGQASGANVLTFGAGSRLTVL.

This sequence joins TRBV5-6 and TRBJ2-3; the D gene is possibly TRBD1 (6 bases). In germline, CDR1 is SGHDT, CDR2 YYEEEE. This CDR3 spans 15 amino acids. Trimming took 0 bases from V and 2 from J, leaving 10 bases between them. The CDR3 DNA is TGTGCCAGCAGCTTGGGGGGGCGTCCCACAGATACGCAGTATTTT. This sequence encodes CASSLGGRPTDTQYF.

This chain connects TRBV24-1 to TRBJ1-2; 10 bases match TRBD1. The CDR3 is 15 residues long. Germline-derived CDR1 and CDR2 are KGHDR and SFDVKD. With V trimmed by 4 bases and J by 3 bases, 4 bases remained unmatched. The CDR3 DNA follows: TGTGCCACCAGTGAACCGGGACAGGGGCACTATGGCTACACCTTC. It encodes CATSEPGQGHYGYTF.

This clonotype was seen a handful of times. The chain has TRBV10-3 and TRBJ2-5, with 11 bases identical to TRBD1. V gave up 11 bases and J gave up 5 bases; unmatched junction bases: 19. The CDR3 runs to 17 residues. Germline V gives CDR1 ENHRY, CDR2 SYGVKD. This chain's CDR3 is CAPRETRDRGMMETQYF. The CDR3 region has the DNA TGTGCCCCACGGGAAACAAGGGACAGGGGGATGATGGAGACCCAGTACTTC.

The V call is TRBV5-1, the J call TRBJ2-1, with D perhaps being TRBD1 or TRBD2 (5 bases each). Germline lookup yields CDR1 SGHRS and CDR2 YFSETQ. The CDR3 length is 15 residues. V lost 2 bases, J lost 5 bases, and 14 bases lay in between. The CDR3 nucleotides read TGCGCCAGCAGCTTAGGGGAGTTCGTCCACAATGAGCAGTTCTTC. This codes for CASSLGEFVHNEQFF. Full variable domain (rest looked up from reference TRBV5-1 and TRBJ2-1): KAGVTQTPRYLIKTRGQQVTLSCSPISGHRSVSWYQQTPGQGLQFLFEYFSETQRNKGNFPGRFSGRQFSNSRSEMNVSTLELGDSALYLCASSLGEFVHNEQFFGPGTRLTVL.

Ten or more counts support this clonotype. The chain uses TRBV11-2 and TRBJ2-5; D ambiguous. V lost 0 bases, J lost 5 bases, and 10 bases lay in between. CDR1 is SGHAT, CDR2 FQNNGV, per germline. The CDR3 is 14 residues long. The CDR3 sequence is CASSLDRSRETQYF. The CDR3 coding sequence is TGTGCCAGCAGCTTAGATAGGTCGCGCGAGACCCAGTACTTC. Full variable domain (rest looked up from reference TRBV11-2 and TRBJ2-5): EAGVAQSPRYKIIEKRQSVAFWCNPISGHATLYWYQQILGQGPKLLIQFQNNGVVDDSQLPKDRFSAERLKGVDSTLKIQPAKLEDSAVYLCASSLDRSRETQYFGPGTRLLVL.

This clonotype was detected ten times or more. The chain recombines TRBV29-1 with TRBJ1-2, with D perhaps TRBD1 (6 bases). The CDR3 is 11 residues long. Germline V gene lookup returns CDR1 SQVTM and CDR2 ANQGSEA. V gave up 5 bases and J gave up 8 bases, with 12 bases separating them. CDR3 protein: CSVLQGRGYTF. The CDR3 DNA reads TGCAGCGTTTTACAGGGTCGCGGCTACACCTTC.

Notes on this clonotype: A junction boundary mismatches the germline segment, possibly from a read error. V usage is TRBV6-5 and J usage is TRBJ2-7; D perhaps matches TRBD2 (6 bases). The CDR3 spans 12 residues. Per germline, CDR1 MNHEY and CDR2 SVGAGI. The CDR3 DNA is TGTGCCAGCAGAGATCGAGGGGAGGAGCGGTACTTC. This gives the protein CASRDRGEERYF.

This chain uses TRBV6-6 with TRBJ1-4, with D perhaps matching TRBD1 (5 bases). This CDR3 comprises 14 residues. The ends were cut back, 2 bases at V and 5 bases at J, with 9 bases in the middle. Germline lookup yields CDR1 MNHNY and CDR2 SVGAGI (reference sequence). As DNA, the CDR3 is TGTGCCAGCAGTTACAGCGGGGGAAATGAAAAACTGTTTTTT. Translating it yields CASSYSGGNEKLFF.

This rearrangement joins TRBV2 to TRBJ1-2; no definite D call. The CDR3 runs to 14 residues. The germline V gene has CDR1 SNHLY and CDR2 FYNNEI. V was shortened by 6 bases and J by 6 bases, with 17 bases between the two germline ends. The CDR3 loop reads CASSQERAAHGYTF. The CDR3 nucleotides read TGTGCCAGCAGCCAAGAACGGGCAGCTCATGGCTACACCTTC.

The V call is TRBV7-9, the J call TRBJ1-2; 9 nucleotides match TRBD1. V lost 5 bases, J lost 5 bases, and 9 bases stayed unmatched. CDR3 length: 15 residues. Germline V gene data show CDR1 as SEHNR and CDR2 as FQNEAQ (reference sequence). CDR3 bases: TGTGCCAGCAGCCCGAAGGGACAGGGCACGTATGGCTACACCTTC. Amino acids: CASSPKGQGTYGYTF.

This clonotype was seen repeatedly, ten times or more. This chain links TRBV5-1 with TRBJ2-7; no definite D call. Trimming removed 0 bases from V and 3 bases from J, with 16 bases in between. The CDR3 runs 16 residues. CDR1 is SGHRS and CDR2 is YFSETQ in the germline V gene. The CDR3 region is CASSLAPPERLYEQYF. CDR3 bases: TGCGCCAGCAGCTTGGCGCCGCCAGAGAGACTCTACGAGCAGTACTTC.

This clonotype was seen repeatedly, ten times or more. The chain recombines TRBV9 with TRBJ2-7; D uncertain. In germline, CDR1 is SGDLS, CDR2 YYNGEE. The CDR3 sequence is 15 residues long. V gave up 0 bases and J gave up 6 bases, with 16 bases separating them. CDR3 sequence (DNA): TGTGCCAGCAGCGTAGGGGGTGCGGCCGCCGGCGAGCAGTACTTC. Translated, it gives CASSVGGAAAGEQYF.

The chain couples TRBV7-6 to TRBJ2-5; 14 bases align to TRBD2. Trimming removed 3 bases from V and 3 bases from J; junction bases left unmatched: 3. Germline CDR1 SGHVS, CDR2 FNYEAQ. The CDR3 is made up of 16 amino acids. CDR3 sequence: CASSLLGLAGEETQYF. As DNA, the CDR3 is TGTGCCAGCAGCTTGCTGGGACTAGCGGGAGAAGAGACCCAGTACTTC.

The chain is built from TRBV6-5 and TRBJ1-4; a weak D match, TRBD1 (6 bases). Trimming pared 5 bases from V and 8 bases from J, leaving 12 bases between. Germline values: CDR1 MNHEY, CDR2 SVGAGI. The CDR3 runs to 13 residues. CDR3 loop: CASSGRGGEKLFF. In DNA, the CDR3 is TGTGCCAGCAGTGGCAGGGGAGGAGAAAAACTGTTTTTT.

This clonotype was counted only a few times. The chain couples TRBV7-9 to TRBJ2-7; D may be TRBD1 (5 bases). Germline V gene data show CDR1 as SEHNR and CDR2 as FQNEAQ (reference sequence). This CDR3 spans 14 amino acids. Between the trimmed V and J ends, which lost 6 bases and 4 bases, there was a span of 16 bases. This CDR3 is CASSPYRTTYEQYF. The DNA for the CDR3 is TGTGCCAGCAGTCCATATCGGACAACTTACGAGCAGTACTTC.

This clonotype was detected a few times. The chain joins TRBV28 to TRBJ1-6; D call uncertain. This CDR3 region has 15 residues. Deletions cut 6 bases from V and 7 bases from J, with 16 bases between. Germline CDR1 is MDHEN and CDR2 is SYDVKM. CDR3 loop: CASRYEIMGNSPLHF. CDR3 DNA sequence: TGTGCCAGCAGATACGAGATTATGGGGAATTCACCCCTCCACTTT.

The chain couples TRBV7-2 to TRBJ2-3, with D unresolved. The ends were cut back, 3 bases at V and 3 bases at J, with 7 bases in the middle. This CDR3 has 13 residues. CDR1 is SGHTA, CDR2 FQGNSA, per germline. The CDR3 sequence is CASSFQLTDTQYF. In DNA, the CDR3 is TGTGCCAGCAGCTTTCAGTTGACAGATACGCAGTATTTT.

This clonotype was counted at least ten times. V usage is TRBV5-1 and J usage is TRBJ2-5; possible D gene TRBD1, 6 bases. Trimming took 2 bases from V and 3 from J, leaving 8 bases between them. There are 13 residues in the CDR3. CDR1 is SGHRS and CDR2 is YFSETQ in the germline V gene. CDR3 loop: CASSLPGEETQYF. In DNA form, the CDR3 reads TGCGCCAGCAGCTTACCAGGGGAAGAGACCCAGTACTTC.

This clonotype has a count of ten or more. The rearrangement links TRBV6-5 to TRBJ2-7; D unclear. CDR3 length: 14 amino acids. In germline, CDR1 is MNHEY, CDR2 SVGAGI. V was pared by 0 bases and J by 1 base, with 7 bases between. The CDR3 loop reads CASSYSVSSYEQYF. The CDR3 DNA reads TGTGCCAGCAGTTACTCTGTCAGTTCCTACGAGCAGTACTTC.